This entry concerns a single T cell receptor beta chain. This clone came up once. What this receptor recognizes is not known. Base qualities are not at hand, and no much larger clone is one base apart. This entry belongs to a study of T cell changes during pregnancy in multiple sclerosis (dated by TCRdb to about 2019). Regarding the complete study: Changes in the T cell repertoire over the course of pregnancy were examined in this study in women with multiple sclerosis.

Preparation of the library involved the immunoSEQ multiplex PCR assay. TCRdb retrieved this table from immuneACCESS and kept in-frame rearrangements only. Not all clones are present; in checked studies, unresolved V genes account for under half, and no reason is known for the remainder. For this sample there are around 64,000 clones; about nine tenths appear just once. The top ten constitute about 0.3% of the sample. The germline V gene yields SGHNT for CDR1 and YENEEA for CDR2. Germline trimming: 5 bases from V, 3 bases from J; junction bases outside gene matches: 3. The CDR3, cysteine through phenylalanine, is 13 amino acids long. Left in the record is the CDR3 DNA by itself, 39 bases read in frame from the first base.

The V and J segments used are TRBV11-3 and TRBJ2-7, with 8 bases in between that match TRBD1. The receptor comes from a female donor with multiple sclerosis, enrolled in a pregnancy study. The specimen was CD4+ T cells from peripheral blood mononuclear cells, collected after pregnancy. The CDR3 protein is CASSRTGFYEQYF. The DNA reads as follows: TGTGCCAGCAGCCGGACAGGGTTCTACGAGCAGTACTTC.